The 17 T cell receptor beta chains in this list originate from one sample, sequenced in a study of blood T cell repertoires in COVID-19. Assay used: immunoSEQ multiplex PCR; TCRdb lists only in-frame clones, some missing. The profile shows around 60,000 clones, about 88% of them singletons. Material: peripheral blood. These receptors were obtained from an older man with acute or convalescent COVID-19.

The rearrangement links TRBV10-3 to TRBJ1-5; D is uncertain. The CDR3 contains 12 residues. In germline, CDR1 is ENHRY, CDR2 SYGVKD. Trimming left V 8 bases short and J 3 bases short, with 8 bases between. The CDR3 region has the DNA TGTGCCATCGGAGGTTCCAATCAGCCCCAGCATTTT. It translates to CAIGGSNQPQHF.

This chain links TRBV7-6 with TRBJ2-3; 9 bases map to TRBD1. CDR3 length: 17 amino acids. CDR1 is SGHVS, CDR2 FNYEAQ, per germline. V was clipped by 3 bases and J by 4 bases; unmatched bases: 11. The CDR3, as DNA: TGTGCCAGCAGCTTGGTCTCGGGTGGGACAGGGTCAGATACGCAGTATTTT. Translated, it gives CASSLVSGGTGSDTQYF.

This clone was picked up one time. The chain links TRBV28 to TRBJ2-5; 12 nucleotides align to TRBD2. J was trimmed by 1 base and V by 10 bases; bases with no gene match: 4. Germline lookup yields CDR1 MDHEN and CDR2 SYDVKM. CDR3 length equals 14 residues. The CDR3 here is CATKTSGGQETQYF. In DNA form, the CDR3 reads TGTGCCACGAAGACTAGCGGGGGCCAAGAGACCCAGTACTTC. Full variable domain (remainder filled in from reference TRBV28 and TRBJ2-5): DVKVTQSSRYLVKRTGEKVFLECVQDMDHENMFWYRQDPGLGLRLIYFSYDVKMKEKGDIPEGYSVSREKKERFSLILESASTNQTSMYLCATKTSGGQETQYFGPGTRLLVL.

This clone was counted a single time. CDR3 protein: CASSQETENQPQHF. In nucleotides, the CDR3 is TGTGCCAGCAGTCAAGAGACAGAGAATCAGCCCCAGCATTTT. The V gene is TRBV2, the J gene TRBJ1-5, with D perhaps matching TRBD1 (5 bases). The CDR3 sequence is 14 residues long. V was cut by 5 bases and J by 4 bases, with 12 bases left in between. Germline V gene sequence: CDR1 SNHLY, CDR2 FYNNEI. Supplemented by reference TRBV2 and TRBJ1-5, the full variable domain reads EPEVTQTPSHQVTQMGQEVILRCVPISNHLYFYWYRQILGQKVEFLVSFYNNEISEKSEIFDDQFSVERPDGSNFTLKIRSTKLEDSAMYFCASSQETENQPQHFGDGTRLSIL.

A few counts support this clone. The gene calls are TRBV7-2 and TRBJ1-5, with TRBD1 as a possible D gene (5 bases). Per the germline V gene, CDR1 is SGHTA and CDR2 is FQGNSA. Trimming shortened V by 3 bases and J by 0 bases, and 9 bases separated the two germline ends. This CDR3 is built from 15 residues. For the CDR3, the DNA is TGTGCCAGCAGCTTGACAGCTAATAGCAATCAGCCCCAGCATTTT. Its translation is CASSLTANSNQPQHF.

This chain joins TRBV5-1 and TRBJ1-4; 7 bases match TRBD1. Per the germline V gene, CDR1 is SGHRS and CDR2 is YFSETQ. V dropped 4 bases and J dropped 0; count of bases not matched to a gene: 9. The CDR3 totals 17 residues. CDR3 in amino acids: CASSGTGQLATNEKLFF. In DNA, the CDR3 is TGCGCCAGCAGCGGCACGGGACAGCTAGCAACTAATGAAAAACTGTTTTTT.

The chain links TRBV5-6 to TRBJ1-5; tentatively, D is TRBD1 (5 bases). Per the germline V gene, CDR1 is SGHDT and CDR2 is YYEEEE. The CDR3 consists of 16 residues. V lost 2 bases and J lost 2, with 14 bases in between. The CDR3 region has the DNA TGTGCCAGCAGCTTCCGACAGAGCGGGGGCAATCAGCCCCAGCATTTT. This gives the protein CASSFRQSGGNQPQHF.

The J gene is TRBJ1-6, the V gene TRBV9; TRBD1 might be the D (6 bases). Trimming stripped 3 bases from V and 5 bases from J, with 12 bases between. The CDR3 length is 15 residues. Germline-derived CDR1 and CDR2 are SGDLS and YYNGEE. The CDR3 sequence is CASSAGQIHNSPLHF. CDR3 sequence (DNA): TGTGCCAGCAGCGCTGGACAGATACATAATTCACCCCTCCACTTT.

The gene calls are TRBV19 and TRBJ1-2, with D perhaps matching TRBD1 (5 bases). The CDR3 sequence is 15 residues long. Germline V CDR1 and CDR2: LNHDA, SQIVND (reference sequence). The ends were cut back, 3 bases at V and 0 bases at J, with 11 bases in the middle. DNA for the CDR3: TGTGCCAGTAGTATTACGACAGTTCCTAACTATGGCTACACCTTC. It is translated as CASSITTVPNYGYTF.

This clone has only one observation. The V call is TRBV18, the J call TRBJ2-7; 7 bases are shared with TRBD1. The CDR3 is 15 amino acids. Germline CDR1 reads KGHSH; CDR2 reads LQKENI. Trimming at V came to 5 bases and at J to 2 bases, leaving 9 bases not matched to a gene. This CDR3 is CASSSPDRPPYEQYF. The CDR3 region has the DNA TGTGCCAGCTCATCCCCGGACAGGCCACCCTACGAGCAGTACTTC. The full variable domain, in which reference TRBV18 and TRBJ2-7 provide the parts outside the CDR3, is NAGVMQNPRHLVRRRGQEARLRCSPMKGHSHVYWYRQLPEEGLKFMVYLQKENIIDESGMPKERFSAEFPKEGPSILRIQQVVRGDSAAYFCASSSPDRPPYEQYFGPGTRLTVT.

The chain recombines TRBV5-1 with TRBJ2-1, with 10 nucleotides matching TRBD2. Trimming at V came to 1 base and at J to 5 bases, leaving 6 bases not matched to a gene. The CDR3 is 16 amino acids. From germline, CDR1 is SGHRS and CDR2 YFSETQ. The CDR3 reads CASSLYWTSGNNEQFF. The CDR3 DNA is TGCGCCAGCAGCTTGTATTGGACTAGCGGAAACAATGAGCAGTTCTTC.

There are a few counts of this clone. The chain carries TRBV19 and TRBJ1-2; TRBD1 matches 10 bases. This CDR3 spans 18 amino acids. V shed 6 bases, J shed 5 bases, and the junction held 18 bases outside the gene matches. Per germline, CDR1 LNHDA and CDR2 SQIVND (reference sequence). CDR3 loop: CASSSSGTGAPRSYGYTF. The CDR3 nucleotides are TGTGCCAGTAGCTCCTCCGGGACAGGGGCCCCCAGGAGTTATGGCTACACCTTC.

The chain has TRBV2 and TRBJ1-4; 7 bases map to TRBD1. The germline CDR1 and CDR2 sequences are SNHLY and FYNNEI. This CDR3 is built from 14 residues. With 6 bases clipped from V and 6 bases from J, the junction kept 7 bases outside the gene matches. CDR3: CASSGTEVDEKLFF. The CDR3 DNA follows: TGTGCCAGCAGCGGGACAGAGGTGGATGAAAAACTGTTTTTT.

The chain uses TRBV30 and TRBJ1-5, with D possibly matching TRBD1 (6 bases). Looked up from germline, CDR1 is GTSNPN and CDR2 is SVGIG (reference sequence). V gave up 2 bases and J gave up 4 bases, with 18 bases separating them. This CDR3 has 16 amino acids. CDR3 loop: CAWSRTQGLGNQPQHF. The CDR3 nucleotides are TGTGCCTGGAGTCGAACACAGGGTCTTGGGAATCAGCCCCAGCATTTT.

The genes are TRBV6-6 and TRBJ2-7; the match to TRBD1 covers 8 bases. This CDR3 contains 15 residues. Per germline, CDR1 MNHNY and CDR2 SVGAGI (reference sequence). Trimming removed 4 bases from V and 3 bases from J; junction bases left unmatched: 8. The CDR3 spells CASSLSGTGGYEQYF. The CDR3 DNA sequence: TGTGCCAGCAGTTTATCCGGTACAGGGGGCTACGAGCAGTACTTC.

The chain carries TRBV5-5 and TRBJ2-1; 7 nucleotides agree with TRBD1. In germline, CDR1 is SGHKS, CDR2 YYEKEE (reference sequence). The junction had 9 bases not matched to a gene; V was cut back by 2 bases and J by 4 bases. This CDR3 comprises 16 residues. The CDR3 here is CASSFAPGTDYNEQFF. The CDR3 DNA is TGTGCCAGCAGCTTTGCACCCGGGACAGATTACAATGAGCAGTTCTTC.

The genes are TRBV24-1 and TRBJ2-1, with D possibly matching TRBD2 (6 bases). Trimming stripped 3 bases from V and 6 bases from J, with 14 bases between. Per germline, CDR1 KGHDR and CDR2 SFDVKD. The CDR3 contains 15 residues. CDR3 nucleotide sequence: TGTGCCACCAGTGATGCCTCGGCAGCGGGCAATGAGCAGTTCTTC. This codes for CATSDASAAGNEQFF.